This record covers a single T cell receptor (beta chain). Antigen unknown. This sample is part of a study of vaccination effects on CD4 cells after COVID-19. Turning to the study itself: Cultures of 2 million or so PBMC per well contained 8 to 10 IU/ml IL-2 plus 10 ug/ml peptides.

Subsequent to roughly 9 days of culture, CD4+ T cells were isolated. In the vaccine recipients, nucleocapsid antibodies were negative and there was no prior SARS-CoV-2 infection. Half the medium was replaced with IL-2 medium on days 3 and 7. The germline gives CDR1 MDHEN, CDR2 SYDVKM. V dropped 8 bases and J dropped 10; count of bases not matched to a gene: 4. This CDR3 has 12 residues. Assay used: immunoSEQ multiplex PCR; TCRdb lists only in-frame clones, some missing. The table includes about 74,000 clones, 60% to 80% detected once. General study points: Both infection-induced and vaccine-induced clones contracted markedly at late post-vaccination timepoints.

The TCR comes from a human donor who received a COVID-19 vaccine. The chain joins TRBV28 to TRBJ1-6; 8 nucleotides match TRBD1. This sample comprised CD4+ T cells from PBMCs cultured without peptide, obtained before COVID-19 vaccination. The DNA of the CDR3 is TGTGCCAGCGGGACAGGTAACTCACCCCTCCACTTT. Residues: CASGTGNSPLHF.